This T cell receptor beta chain was sequenced for a study of coeliac disease. Generated by immunoSEQ multiplex PCR, the TCRdb table keeps only in-frame clones and is missing some. The sample lists 8,000 to 10,000 clones, 67% occurring once. Germline CDR1 and CDR2: SGHKS and YYEKEE (reference sequence). CDR3 size: 14 residues. The receptor was isolated from a woman aged 60-70 years with celiac disease. Sequencing was carried out using lamina propria lymphocytes from the gut. The chain combines TRBV5-5 with TRBJ2-5, with a weak D call TRBD2 (6 bases). Matching the DNA end better, TRBJ2-7 makes the J call doubtful. CDR3 DNA: TGTGCCAGCAGAGCTTACGAGGGAGGTTACGAGCAGTACTTC. Its protein is CASRAYEGGYEQYF.